The entry below gives a single TCR beta chain sequence along with its context. Its specificity is not known. This sample is drawn from a study of blood T cells in healthy people across ages. Findings of the study overall: Older age coincided with a roughly linear decline in TCR beta diversity per million T cells.

Isolation per sample recovered at least 7 million PBMCs. PCR was performed a second time for about 7 to 12 cycles using a sample-barcoded 5' primer and a J-beta primer mix. TCRdb recomputed calls from the 5' RACE reads with MiXCR, one row per CDR3 protein. The sample holds some 760,000 distinct CDR3 sequences, 20% to 25% seen once. The CDR3 totals 13 residues. Unmatched junction bases numbered 7, after V lost 7 bases and J lost 2 bases. CDR1 and CDR2 (germline): DFQATT, SNEGSKA (reference sequence). These data were also reused for a study on T cells of mothers and their children. From that study: The sample comes from some ten healthy Caucasian donors: mothers and children.

The sequenced sample was blood. The gene calls are TRBV20-1 and TRBJ2-7; 8 nucleotides line up with TRBD1. The clonotype originates from a boy aged 5-17 years in good health. The CDR3 DNA follows: TGCAGTGTCGGGACAGGAGGGACCTACGAGCAGTACTTC. Translated: CSVGTGGTYEQYF.